Listed here are 25 T cell receptor beta chains from one sample, sequenced in a study of blood T cells in healthy people across ages. Primed by a sample-barcoded 5' primer and a J-beta primer mix, a second PCR proceeded for 7 to 11 cycles. TCRdb ran MiXCR on the 5' RACE reads and lists one entry per CDR3 protein. The data contain some 1.5 million distinct CDR3 sequences, roughly 43% of them seen just once; the ten biggest clones take up less than 5%. The specimen sequenced was blood. The receptors shown here come from a woman aged 18-30 years in good health.

The chain employs TRBV4-3 and TRBJ2-2; D is possibly TRBD1 (6 bases). V lost 0 bases, J lost 7 bases, and 18 bases lay in between. Germline V gene lookup returns CDR1 LGHNA and CDR2 YSLEER. There are 17 residues in the CDR3. The CDR3 nucleotides are TGCGCCAGCAGCCAAGAAAGAAGGGGGTCCCGAGGCGGGGAGCTGTTTTTT. It specifies CASSQERRGSRGGELFF.

This clonotype was picked up a small number of times. This chain uses TRBV6-2 or TRBV6-3 with TRBJ1-5, with a weak D call TRBD1 (5 bases). This CDR3 region has 15 residues. CDR1 is MNHEY, CDR2 SVGEGT, per germline. V was cut by 4 bases and J by 3 bases, with 13 bases left in between. The CDR3 region is CASSLRGRDNQPQHF. Here the CDR3 DNA reads TGTGCCAGCAGTTTGAGGGGACGAGACAATCAGCCCCAGCATTTT.

A note on this clonotype: This may arise from a read error, as a much more abundant clone is one base away. J is TRBJ2-1 and V is TRBV7-2; tentative D call: TRBD2 (5 bases). Per germline, CDR1 SGHTA and CDR2 FQGNSA. The CDR3 length is 14 residues. V dropped 1 base and J dropped 9 bases, with 13 bases sitting between them. The CDR3, as DNA: TGTGCCAGCAGCTTAGGCCTAGGAGGTACTGAGCAGTTCTTC. It codes for CASSLGLGGTEQFF.

The rearrangement uses TRBV7-2 and TRBJ2-7; 15 bases map to TRBD2. This CDR3 has 20 residues. V shed 1 base and J 7 bases; nucleotides not matched to a gene: 17. In germline, CDR1 is SGHTA, CDR2 FQGNSA. The CDR3 bases are TGTGCCAGCAGCTTAGTTACCCTCGGACTAGCGGGAGGGACCTACAATGAGCAGTACTTC. Its protein product is CASSLVTLGLAGGTYNEQYF.

V usage is TRBV2 and J usage is TRBJ1-4; no clear D. Germline-derived CDR1 and CDR2 are SNHLY and FYNNEI. Trimming pared 5 bases from V and 8 bases from J, leaving 15 bases between. The CDR3 totals 14 residues. Here the CDR3 reads CASSSRPEGEKLFF. DNA of the CDR3: TGTGCCAGCAGTTCCAGACCCGAGGGCGAAAAACTGTTTTTT.

This clonotype came up a few times. J is TRBJ1-2 and V is TRBV7-2; D not resolved. Trimming left V 6 bases short and J 2 bases short, with 16 bases between. In germline, CDR1 is SGHTA, CDR2 FQGNSA. The CDR3 contains 15 residues. The CDR3 is CASSYGLGQNYGYTF. As DNA, the CDR3 is TGTGCCAGCAGTTATGGGTTGGGCCAAAACTATGGCTACACCTTC.

The sample holds a few counts of this clonotype. The V and J genes are TRBV13 and TRBJ2-7, with TRBD1 as a possible D gene (6 bases). The V and J ends lost 9 bases and 0 bases respectively, with 15 bases between them. Germline CDR1 PRHDT, CDR2 FYEKMQ (reference sequence). The CDR3 loop spans 14 amino acids. The CDR3: CASSQGYSSYEQYF. CDR3 nucleotide sequence: TGTGCCAGTTCACAGGGCTACAGCTCCTACGAGCAGTACTTC.

The genes are TRBV27 and TRBJ2-7; no clear D. The germline V gene has CDR1 MNHEY and CDR2 SMNVEV (reference sequence). V lost 4 bases to trimming and J lost 0 bases, with 16 bases between them. The CDR3 contains 16 residues. The CDR3 is CASSSHSYSSSYEQYF. CDR3 bases: TGTGCCAGCAGTTCCCACTCCTACTCAAGCTCCTACGAGCAGTACTTC.

The chain is built from TRBV6-5 and TRBJ2-7; no clear D gene. The V end was cut by 5 bases, the J end by 1 base, with 12 bases between. The V gene's germline CDR1 is MNHEY and CDR2 SVGAGI. The CDR3 has 14 amino acids. This CDR3 is CASSDAVGSYEQYF. As DNA, the CDR3 is TGTGCCAGCAGTGACGCGGTTGGGTCCTACGAGCAGTACTTC.

CDR3 protein: CASSQQGAPEAFF. The CDR3 coding sequence is TGTGCCAGCAGCCAACAGGGGGCCCCTGAAGCTTTCTTT. The chain uses TRBV6-2 or TRBV6-3 and TRBJ1-1; 9 nucleotides align to TRBD1. CDR3 length: 13 amino acids. CDR1 and CDR2 (germline): MNHEY, SVGEGT. V shed 6 bases and J 6 bases; nucleotides not matched to a gene: 5.

CDR3 amino acids: CASSLGPLHSVLYGYTF. The CDR3 DNA sequence: TGTGCCAGCAGCTTAGGCCCACTACACAGCGTACTCTATGGCTACACCTTC. The chain recombines TRBV7-2 with TRBJ1-2; no clear D. Trimming cost V 1 base and J 4 bases, with 19 bases left between them. CDR3 length: 17 amino acids. CDR1 SGHTA and CDR2 FQGNSA come from the germline V gene.

CDR3 region: CASSLDISQSTDTQYF. The CDR3 DNA reads as TGTGCCAGCAGCTTAGATATTAGCCAAAGCACAGATACGCAGTATTTT. The V and J genes are TRBV11-2 and TRBJ2-3; no firm D call. The CDR3 is 16 amino acids. V was shortened by 0 bases and J by 0 bases, with 10 bases between the two germline ends. Germline CDR1 and CDR2: SGHAT and FQNNGV.

The chain joins TRBV11-2 to TRBJ2-1, with 9 positions matching TRBD2. The CDR3 is 14 residues long. Trimming removed 6 bases from V and 8 bases from J; junction bases left unmatched: 8. Germline V gives CDR1 SGHAT, CDR2 FQNNGV. In DNA form, the CDR3 reads TGTGCCAGCAGGTCCTGGCGGGAGGGGTATGAGCAGTTCTTC. Translated: CASRSWREGYEQFF.

This clonotype was counted a few times. The chain joins TRBV24-1 to TRBJ2-1; the D call may be TRBD1 or TRBD2 (5 bases each). This CDR3 region has 14 residues. Germline CDR1 is KGHDR and CDR2 is SFDVKD. Trimming left V 3 bases short and J 6 bases short, with 11 bases between. CDR3 DNA: TGTGCCACCAGTGATGGGGGAACATTCAATGAGCAGTTCTTC. Translation: CATSDGGTFNEQFF.

In its sample, this clonotype was seen many times. The rearrangement joins TRBV7-2 to TRBJ1-5; the D gene is possibly TRBD1 (5 bases). V was cut by 1 base and J by 5 bases, with 18 bases left in between. The CDR3 spans 17 residues. Germline-derived CDR1 and CDR2 are SGHTA and FQGNSA. The chain's CDR3 is CASSLEWGLNRHQPQHF. The CDR3 DNA sequence: TGTGCCAGCAGCTTAGAATGGGGCCTAAACAGGCATCAGCCCCAGCATTTT.

V and J are TRBV4-1 and TRBJ2-2; a possible D gene is TRBD2 (7 bases). The V gene's germline CDR1 is MGHRA and CDR2 YSYEKL. V was trimmed by 4 bases and J by 6 bases, leaving 15 bases between them. CDR3 length: 15 residues. The CDR3 nucleotides read TGCGCCAGCAGCCCCGGCGGGGGCCTCGCCGGGGAGCTGTTTTTT. Its protein product is CASSPGGGLAGELFF.

This clonotype came up a few times. The rearrangement uses TRBV2 and TRBJ1-2; D remains unclear. From germline, CDR1 is SNHLY and CDR2 FYNNEI. Trimming pared 8 bases from V and 0 bases from J, leaving 7 bases between. This CDR3 is 12 amino acids long. The CDR3 sequence is CASSGANYGYTF. As DNA, the CDR3 is TGTGCCAGCTCAGGAGCTAACTATGGCTACACCTTC.

The chain is built from TRBV4-1 and TRBJ1-5, with TRBD1 as a possible D gene (5 bases). Trimming took 0 bases from V and 7 from J, leaving 10 bases between them. CDR3 length: 14 residues. Per germline, CDR1 MGHRA and CDR2 YSYEKL. CDR3: CASSQEAWGQPQHF. CDR3 DNA sequence: TGCGCCAGCAGCCAAGAGGCCTGGGGCCAGCCCCAGCATTTT.

The chain uses TRBV7-2 and TRBJ2-1; TRBD2 aligns across 8 bases. Germline V CDR1 and CDR2: SGHTA, FQGNSA. This CDR3 is 15 amino acids long. V gave up 5 bases and J gave up 10 bases; unmatched junction bases: 13. Written as DNA, the CDR3 is TGTGCCAGCAGCGCCGGACTAGCCTTCTCCTACGAGCAGTTCTTC. This translates into CASSAGLAFSYEQFF.

The chain uses TRBV6-2 or TRBV6-3 and TRBJ2-7; a weak D match, TRBD2 (6 bases). Trimming took 8 bases from V and 7 from J, leaving 21 bases between them. The CDR3 totals 14 residues. Germline loops: CDR1 MNHEY, CDR2 SVGEGT. In DNA, the CDR3 is TGTGCCAGCCGTCCCGGGACTTTTAACAATGAGCAGTACTTC. Translated, it gives CASRPGTFNNEQYF.

The V and J genes are TRBV4-3 and TRBJ2-7, with D unresolved. Germline V gives CDR1 LGHNA, CDR2 YSLEER. Trimming shortened V by 0 bases and J by 3 bases, and 12 bases separated the two germline ends. There are 15 residues in the CDR3. This CDR3 is CASSQEARRIYEQYF. In DNA, the CDR3 is TGCGCCAGCAGCCAAGAAGCAAGACGGATCTACGAGCAGTACTTC.

The chain carries TRBV3-1 and TRBJ2-5; D call uncertain. Trimming shortened V by 1 base and J by 11 bases, and 14 bases separated the two germline ends. This CDR3 comprises 13 residues. Looked up from germline, CDR1 is LGHDT and CDR2 is YNNKEL (reference sequence). CDR3 region: CASSQAAHNEQYF. DNA for the CDR3: TGTGCCAGCAGCCAAGCCGCCCACAATGAGCAGTACTTC.

V usage is TRBV3-1 and J usage is TRBJ2-7; D is unresolved. Germline values: CDR1 LGHDT, CDR2 YNNKEL (reference sequence). Trimming shortened V by 1 base and J by 2 bases, and 15 bases separated the two germline ends. This CDR3 is built from 16 residues. CDR3: CASSQVLSKGPYEQYF. CDR3 DNA: TGTGCCAGCAGCCAAGTCCTCTCCAAAGGTCCCTACGAGCAGTACTTC.

This clonotype was picked up a small number of times. This chain uses TRBV7-2 with TRBJ1-2, with D uncertain. This CDR3 is 15 amino acids long. Trimming cost V 2 bases and J 2 bases, with 12 bases left between them. Germline V gene data show CDR1 as SGHTA and CDR2 as FQGNSA. The CDR3 sequence: CASSLILNPNYGYTF. The CDR3 nucleotides are TGTGCCAGCAGCTTAATCCTGAACCCCAACTATGGCTACACCTTC.

J is TRBJ1-1 and V is TRBV4-1; 7 positions agree with TRBD1. Germline CDR1 MGHRA, CDR2 YSYEKL. This CDR3 comprises 16 residues. Germline trimming cut 3 bases from V and 0 bases from J; bases unmatched to any gene: 7. This CDR3 is CASSQGTAKMNTEAFF. The CDR3 coding sequence is TGCGCCAGCAGCCAGGGGACAGCCAAAATGAACACTGAAGCTTTCTTT.